The present T cell receptor (beta chain) was sequenced within a study of blood T cells in healthy people across ages. With a J-beta primer mix and a sample-barcoded 5' primer, a second PCR ran about 7 to 12 cycles. Each CDR3 protein is one row after TCRdb ran MiXCR on the 5' RACE reads. The sample records about 930,000 distinct CDR3 sequences, about 29% being singletons. In this sample, this clonotype turned up many times. The CDR3 consists of 15 residues. CDR1 and CDR2 from the germline V gene are MDHEN and SYDVKM. The V end lost 11 bases, the J end lost 2 bases, and 21 bases lay between the germline ends. These data were also filed under a second study, of T cells of mothers and their children.

The rearrangement joins TRBV28 to TRBJ1-1; D possibly corresponds to TRBD1 (6 bases). Sequenced sample: blood. The TCR comes from a woman in her thirties or forties in good health. For the CDR3, the DNA is TGTGCCTGCCGAACCCGGGGCAGGGGAAACACTGAAGCTTTCTTT. Encoded protein: CACRTRGRGNTEAFF.